The 18 T cell receptor beta chains in this list originate from one sample, sequenced in a study of T cell changes during pregnancy in multiple sclerosis. The method was immunoSEQ multiplex PCR; TCRdb's version includes in-frame clones alone and lacks a portion of them. This sample yields 50,000 to 70,000 clones, of which 93% are seen a single time; under 2% belongs to the top ten. This sample comprised peripheral blood, obtained after pregnancy. The source of these receptors is a female donor with multiple sclerosis, enrolled in a pregnancy study.

V is TRBV29-1 and J is TRBJ2-4; 9 bases are shared with TRBD2. This CDR3 is built from 14 residues. Germline V gives CDR1 SQVTM, CDR2 ANQGSEA. Germline trimming cut 4 bases from V and 6 bases from J; bases unmatched to any gene: 7. CDR3 region: CSVVLSGSINIQYF. As DNA, the CDR3 is TGCAGCGTTGTCCTTAGCGGGAGTATAAACATTCAGTACTTC.

The rearrangement links TRBV6-1 to TRBJ2-1, with 8 nucleotides matching TRBD1. Looked up from germline, CDR1 is MNHNS and CDR2 is SASEGT. The CDR3 runs to 13 residues. J lost 7 bases, V lost 3 bases, and 2 bases had no gene match. The CDR3 nucleotides read TGTGCCAGCAGTGAGCAGGGGGCGAATGAGCAGTTCTTC. It yields the protein CASSEQGANEQFF.

V and J are TRBV29-1 and TRBJ1-2; D is uncertain. The V gene's germline CDR1 is SQVTM and CDR2 ANQGSEA. Deletions cut 2 bases from V and 8 bases from J, with 12 bases between. The CDR3 is 12 residues long. CDR3 in amino acids: CSVEPLAEGYTF. DNA for the CDR3: TGCAGCGTTGAACCCCTCGCTGAGGGCTACACCTTC.

The chain is built from TRBV5-1 and TRBJ2-7; 10 positions match TRBD1. This CDR3 has 14 residues. V gave up 3 bases and J gave up 3 bases; unmatched junction bases: 3. The germline V gene has CDR1 SGHRS and CDR2 YFSETQ. The CDR3 reads CASSWTGGNYEQYF. The CDR3 coding sequence is TGCGCCAGCAGCTGGACAGGGGGGAACTACGAGCAGTACTTC. The entire variable domain, with the rest obtained from reference TRBV5-1 and TRBJ2-7, is as follows: KAGVTQTPRYLIKTRGQQVTLSCSPISGHRSVSWYQQTPGQGLQFLFEYFSETQRNKGNFPGRFSGRQFSNSRSEMNVSTLELGDSALYLCASSWTGGNYEQYFGPGTRLTVT.

V and J are TRBV19 and TRBJ1-5, with D possibly TRBD1 on 5 matching bases. Germline V CDR1 and CDR2: LNHDA, SQIVND (reference sequence). Between the trimmed V and J ends, which lost 1 base and 4 bases, there was a span of 8 bases. CDR3 length: 14 residues. The CDR3 region is CASSIAGLNQPQHF. The CDR3 nucleotides read TGTGCCAGTAGTATAGCAGGGTTGAATCAGCCCCAGCATTTT.

The V call is TRBV9, the J call TRBJ1-5, with D maybe TRBD1 (5 bases). V was clipped by 2 bases and J by 0 bases, with 6 bases between them. The CDR3 sequence is 14 residues long. The germline CDR1 and CDR2 sequences are SGDLS and YYNGEE. CDR3 protein: CASSVGGSNQPQHF. DNA of the CDR3: TGTGCCAGCAGCGTGGGGGGTAGCAATCAGCCCCAGCATTTT.

The chain uses TRBV28 and TRBJ1-1; a weak D match, TRBD1 (5 bases). CDR1 and CDR2 (germline): MDHEN, SYDVKM. V shed 4 bases and J shed 1 base, with 10 bases lying between them. CDR3 length: 14 amino acids. The CDR3 spells CASSSSGPNTEAFF. Here the CDR3 DNA reads TGTGCCAGCAGTTCCTCAGGGCCGAACACTGAAGCTTTCTTT.

The rearrangement joins TRBV27 to TRBJ2-7; 8 nucleotides align to TRBD2. CDR1 is MNHEY and CDR2 is SMNVEV in the germline V gene (reference sequence). The CDR3 has 13 residues. With V trimmed by 8 bases and J by 4 bases, 7 bases remained unmatched. This CDR3 is CASGPGGPYEQYF. CDR3 bases: TGTGCCAGCGGGCCGGGAGGGCCATACGAGCAGTACTTC.

The chain uses TRBV5-1 and TRBJ2-5, with 7 bases aligning to TRBD1. The CDR3 has 15 residues. Germline CDR1 is SGHRS and CDR2 is YFSETQ. V lost 3 bases to trimming and J lost 2 bases; unmatched junction nucleotides: 7. CDR3 in DNA: TGCGCCAGCAGCTCTTTTGGGACAGTGCAAGAGACCCAGTACTTC. It translates to CASSSFGTVQETQYF.

The chain combines TRBV10-3 with TRBJ2-3; possibly TRBD2 for D (5 bases). The CDR3 has 15 amino acids. Looked up from germline, CDR1 is ENHRY and CDR2 is SYGVKD. V was shortened by 11 bases and J by 1 base, with 19 bases between the two germline ends. The CDR3 DNA reads TGTGCCTCGGCAGGAACTTTGGGAGGCACAGATACGCAGTATTTT. Translated, it gives CASAGTLGGTDTQYF.

The rearrangement joins TRBV7-5 to TRBJ2-7; TRBD1, as called in the table, went unchecked against the DNA. TRBV7-5 is deemed a pseudogene. The CDR3 consists of 14 residues. The CDR3 coding sequence is TGTGCCAGAAGCGGGGATTTAGGGGTATACGAGCAGTACTTC. This codes for CARSGDLGVYEQYF.

The chain recombines TRBV20-1 with TRBJ2-5; D ambiguous. Germline V gene lookup returns CDR1 DFQATT and CDR2 SNEGSKA (reference sequence). V was trimmed by 5 bases and J by 3 bases, leaving 4 bases between them. This CDR3 has 10 residues. This CDR3 reads CSALKETQYF. In DNA form, the CDR3 reads TGCAGTGCTCTTAAAGAGACCCAGTACTTC.

The chain has TRBV9 and TRBJ1-6; possibly TRBD1 for D (5 bases). Germline values: CDR1 SGDLS, CDR2 YYNGEE. This CDR3 spans 16 amino acids. The germline V and J ends were trimmed by 3 bases and 0 bases, with 10 bases remaining between them. CDR3 sequence (DNA): TGTGCCAGCAGCGACCGACAGAGCTCCTATAATTCACCCCTCCACTTT. Translated, it gives CASSDRQSSYNSPLHF.

The V call is TRBV18, the J call TRBJ2-5, with D perhaps TRBD2 (5 bases). The germline V gene encodes CDR1 KGHSH and CDR2 LQKENI. Trimming removed 0 bases from V and 3 bases from J, with 8 bases in between. The CDR3 consists of 14 residues. CDR3 residues: CASSPPFGKETQYF. The CDR3 coding sequence is TGTGCCAGCTCACCACCTTTCGGGAAAGAGACCCAGTACTTC.

J is TRBJ2-1 and V is TRBV2, with TRBD2 matching over 9 bases. The length of the CDR3 is 15 residues. Germline CDR1 and CDR2: SNHLY and FYNNEI. V lost 2 bases to trimming and J lost 9 bases; unmatched junction nucleotides: 8. CDR3 residues: CASSENPGGRAEQFF. The DNA of the CDR3 is TGTGCCAGCAGTGAAAATCCGGGCGGGAGGGCTGAGCAGTTCTTC.

Here the CDR3 DNA reads TGCGCCAGCAGCCAAGATCGAGGGGGGGCTCAGTCCTACGAGCAGTACTTC. Translation gives CASSQDRGGAQSYEQYF. The chain links TRBV4-3 to TRBJ2-7; the D gene is possibly TRBD2 (7 bases). V lost 0 bases, J lost 1 base, and 16 bases lay in between. CDR3 size: 17 residues. The V gene's germline CDR1 is LGHNA and CDR2 YSLEER.

This clone was observed once. This chain joins TRBV2 and TRBJ2-3, with 9 bases matching TRBD2. The V gene's germline CDR1 is SNHLY and CDR2 FYNNEI. Trimming at V came to 10 bases and at J to 4 bases, leaving 12 bases not matched to a gene. The CDR3 sequence is 15 residues long. The CDR3: CATSGAGGSADTQYF. The CDR3 DNA reads TGTGCCACTTCAGGGGCGGGAGGGAGCGCAGATACGCAGTATTTT.

The CDR3 reads CASSSPGLAGGSSYEQYF. CDR3 DNA sequence: TGTGCCAGCAGCTCTCCGGGACTAGCGGGTGGGAGCTCCTACGAGCAGTACTTC. This chain links TRBV7-2 with TRBJ2-7, with 12 bases aligning to TRBD2. The CDR3 totals 18 residues. Germline V gene data show CDR1 as SGHTA and CDR2 as FQGNSA. Trimming at V came to 4 bases and at J to 0 bases, leaving 10 bases not matched to a gene. Using reference TRBV7-2 and TRBJ2-7 for the parts outside the CDR3, the full variable domain is GAGVSQSPSNKVTEKGKDVELRCDPISGHTALYWYRQSLGQGLEFLIYFQGNSAPDKSGLPSDRFSAERTGGSVSTLTIQRTQQEDSAVYLCASSSPGLAGGSSYEQYFGPGTRLTVT.